This T cell receptor beta chain was observed in a study of read filtering for tumor transcriptome and immune sequencing. From around 0.4 ug of RNA, a library with molecular barcoded alpha/delta and beta/gamma adaptors was made. TCRdb independently ran MiXCR on the reads; one entry per CDR3 protein. The repertoire holds fewer than 50,000 distinct CDR3 sequences, under 15% seen once, with around 28% in the top ten. Trimming cost V 5 bases and J 7 bases, with 9 bases left between them. Germline V gene data show CDR1 as SGHTA and CDR2 as FQGTGA. The CDR3 is 12 residues long. Findings and caveats of the study: About 80% of IR-seq clonotypes had a single read, yet these held about 3.5% of reads. Sorted CD138-negative bone marrow cells were not purified T cells.

Bone marrow was sampled from every patient at the time of active disease. This clonotype has just a few counts. Its target is not known. The TCR sequence derives from a donor at least 40 years old with multiple myeloma. Input material: a population of CD138-negative cells sorted from bone marrow. The chain combines TRBV7-3 with TRBJ2-1; TRBD1 might be the D (6 bases). CDR3 nucleotides: TGTGCCAGCAGCGTACAGGGTAATGAGCAGTTCTTC. This encodes CASSVQGNEQFF.